This T cell receptor beta chain was observed in a study of blood T cell repertoires in COVID-19. Study summary: COVID-19 samples from acute and convalescent phases originated in the United States, Italy and Spain. Sources were T cells, B-cell-depleted T cells, or PBMCs; the material itself was cDNA or gDNA.

There are 15 residues in the CDR3. The V gene's germline CDR1 is MNHEY and CDR2 SVGAGI. V was clipped by 10 bases and J by 3 bases, with 21 bases between them. Study processing details: Scientists estimated how many nucleated cells there were by amplifying reference gene primers. Assay: immunoSEQ multiplex PCR; the TCRdb copy retains only in-frame clones and omits some. V and J calls and clone size are copied from that table; D and trimming were computed from the DNA. Counted here are roughly 460,000 clones, around 90% occurring once; the ten biggest clones make up roughly 0.78%. The V call is TRBV6-5, the J call TRBJ1-1; tentatively, D is TRBD1 (5 bases). Material for sequencing was peripheral blood. This TCR derives from a man between 18 and 29 years old with COVID-19, enrolled during active disease. In DNA form, the CDR3 reads TGTGCCACCACGACCCCTGACAGCTCCCACACTGAAGCTTTCTTT. It specifies CATTTPDSSHTEAFF.